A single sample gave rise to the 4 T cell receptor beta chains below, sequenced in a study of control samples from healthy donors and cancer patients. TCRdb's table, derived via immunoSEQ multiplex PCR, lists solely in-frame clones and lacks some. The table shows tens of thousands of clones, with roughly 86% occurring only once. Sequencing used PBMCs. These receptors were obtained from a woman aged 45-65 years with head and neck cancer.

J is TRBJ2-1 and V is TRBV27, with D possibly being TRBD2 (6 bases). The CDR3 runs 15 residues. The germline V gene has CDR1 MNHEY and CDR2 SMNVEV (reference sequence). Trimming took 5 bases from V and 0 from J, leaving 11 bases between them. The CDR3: CASSTRESSYNEQFF. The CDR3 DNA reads TGTGCCAGCAGTACTCGGGAGAGCTCCTACAATGAGCAGTTCTTC.

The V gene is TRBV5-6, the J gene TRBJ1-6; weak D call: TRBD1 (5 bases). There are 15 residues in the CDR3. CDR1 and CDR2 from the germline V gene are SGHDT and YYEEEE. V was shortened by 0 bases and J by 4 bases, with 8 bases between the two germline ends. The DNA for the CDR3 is TGTGCCAGCAGCTTGGGACAGCCTTATAATTCACCCCTCCACTTT. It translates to CASSLGQPYNSPLHF.

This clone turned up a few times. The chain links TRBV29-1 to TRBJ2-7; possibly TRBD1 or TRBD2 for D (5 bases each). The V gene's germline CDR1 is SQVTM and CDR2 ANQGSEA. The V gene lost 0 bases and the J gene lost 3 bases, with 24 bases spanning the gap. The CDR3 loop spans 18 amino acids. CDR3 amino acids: CSVEDFPSDRQTNYEQYF. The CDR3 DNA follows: TGCAGCGTTGAAGATTTTCCCTCCGACCGACAGACTAACTACGAGCAGTACTTC.

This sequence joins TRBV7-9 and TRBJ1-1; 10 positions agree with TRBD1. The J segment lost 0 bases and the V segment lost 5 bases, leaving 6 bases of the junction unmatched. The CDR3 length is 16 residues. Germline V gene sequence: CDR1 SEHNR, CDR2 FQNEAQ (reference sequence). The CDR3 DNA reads TGTGCCAGCAGCCGGACAGGGGGAGTTTTGAACACTGAAGCTTTCTTT. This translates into CASSRTGGVLNTEAFF.